This T cell receptor (beta chain) stems from a study of glioma-infiltrating T cells. This clonotype appeared a few times. TCR alpha and beta CDR3 regions were amplified from RNA using iRepertoire nested multiplex PCR. One-step reverse transcription and amplification started from roughly 100-400 ng of tissue mRNA or PBMC total RNA. MiXCR, applied by TCRdb to the multiplex PCR reads, yields one record per CDR3 protein. Of more than 300,000 distinct CDR3 sequences in the sample, roughly two fifths were seen once. Germline V gene lookup returns CDR1 MGHRA and CDR2 YSYEKL. V lost 3 bases, J lost 3 bases, and 14 bases stayed unmatched. This CDR3 has 17 amino acids.

The genes are TRBV4-1 and TRBJ2-7, with TRBD1 matching over 7 bases. Sequenced sample: glioma tissue, nonneoplastic brain tissue, or PBMCs (not recorded which). The sequence was obtained from a human donor with low-grade glioma or glioblastoma, undergoing nonglioma brain surgery, or in good health (not recorded which). Written as DNA, the CDR3 is TGCGCCAGCAGCCACCGAACCCAGGGACAGAGGAACTACGAGCAGTACTTC. Amino acid sequence: CASSHRTQGQRNYEQYF.